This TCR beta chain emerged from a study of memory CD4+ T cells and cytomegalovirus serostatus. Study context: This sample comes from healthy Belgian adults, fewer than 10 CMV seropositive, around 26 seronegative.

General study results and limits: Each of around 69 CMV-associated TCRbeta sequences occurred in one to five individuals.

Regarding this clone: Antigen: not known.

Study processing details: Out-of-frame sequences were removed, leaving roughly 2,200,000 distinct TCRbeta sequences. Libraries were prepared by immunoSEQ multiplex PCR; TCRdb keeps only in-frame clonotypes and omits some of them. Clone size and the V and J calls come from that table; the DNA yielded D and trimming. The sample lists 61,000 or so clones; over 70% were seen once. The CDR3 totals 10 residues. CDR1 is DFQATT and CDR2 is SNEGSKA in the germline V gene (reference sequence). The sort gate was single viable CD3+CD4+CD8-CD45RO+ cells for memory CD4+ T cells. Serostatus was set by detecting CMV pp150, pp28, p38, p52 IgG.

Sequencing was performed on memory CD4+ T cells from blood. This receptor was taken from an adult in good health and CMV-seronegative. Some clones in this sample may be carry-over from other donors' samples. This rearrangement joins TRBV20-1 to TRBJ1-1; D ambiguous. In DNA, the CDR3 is TGCAAAGTGGGCAAGAATGAAGCTTTCTTT. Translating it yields CKVGKNEAFF.